This is a list of T cell receptor beta chains from one sample in a study of T cells after yellow fever vaccination. TCRdb re-analysed the 5' RACE reads in MiXCR, keeping a single row per CDR3 protein. The table shows approximately 340,000 distinct CDR3 sequences, with roughly 8.7% occurring only once. Sequenced material: PBMCs, taken on the day of the first yellow fever vaccination. Receptors were obtained from a man aged 18 to 29 who received the YFV17D yellow fever vaccine. CDR3s include the opening cysteine and the closing phenylalanine or tryptophan. D genes are given only for firm matches. Only part of the rows carry a size: once, few, many, or a class if the clone is expanded.

TRBV27	TRBJ2-7	TRBD2	.	CASHLTGGAYEQYF	TGTGCCAGCCACCTTACGGGGGGGGCCTACGAGCAGTACTTC
TRBV7-8	TRBJ1-3	.	.	CASSLYLSSGNTIYF	TGTGCCAGCAGCTTGTACTTGAGCTCTGGAAACACCATATATTTT
TRBV5-4	TRBJ1-2	.	.	CASSLEVQGDGYGYTF	TGTGCCAGCAGCTTGGAGGTCCAGGGAGACGGCTATGGCTACACCTTC
TRBV11-2	TRBJ2-3	.	.	CASSLLQSTDTQYF	TGTGCCAGCAGCTTACTACAGAGCACAGATACGCAGTATTTT
TRBV5-6	TRBJ2-3	TRBD2	.	CASSSLIIAGQPTDTQYF	TGTGCCAGCAGCTCGTTAATTATAGCGGGGCAACCCACAGATACGCAGTATTTT
TRBV4-3	TRBJ1-3	.	.	CASSQGRAVSGNTIYF	TGCGCCAGCAGCCAAGGAAGGGCCGTCTCTGGAAACACCATATATTTT
TRBV20-1	TRBJ2-7	.	few	CSAWDIPYEQYF	TGCAGTGCCTGGGACATTCCCTACGAGCAGTACTTC
TRBV19	TRBJ2-3	.	.	CASSFKHSNTGTQYF	TGTGCCAGTAGTTTTAAGCATTCTAACACAGGTACGCAGTATTTT
TRBV6-2/TRBV6-3	TRBJ2-1	TRBD1	.	CASRRAGGLGVNEQFF	TGTGCCAGCAGACGAGCAGGGGGTTTAGGTGTGAATGAGCAGTTCTTC
TRBV5-1	TRBJ2-2	.	few	CASSSGYIANTGELFF	TGCGCCAGCAGCTCGGGTTACATCGCGAACACCGGGGAGCTGTTTTTT
TRBV28	TRBJ2-3	.	.	CASTSLTGRGPDTQYF	TGTGCCAGCACCTCATTGACAGGGAGGGGCCCAGATACGCAGTATTTT
TRBV7-9	TRBJ2-7	.	.	CASSPTLRADYEQYF	TGTGCCAGCAGCCCCACCCTCCGGGCTGACTACGAGCAGTACTTC
TRBV27	TRBJ2-3	TRBD1	.	CAIRPPTGIADTQYF	TGTGCCATCAGGCCGCCGACAGGGATCGCAGATACGCAGTATTTT
TRBV25-1	TRBJ2-5	TRBD2	few	CASRRRGGEQETQYF	TGTGCCAGCAGACGAAGGGGAGGGGAACAAGAGACCCAGTACTTC
TRBV6-5	TRBJ1-5	TRBD1	.	CASSFRQGTAAQHF	TGTGCCAGCAGTTTCCGACAGGGGACAGCAGCCCAGCATTTT
TRBV4-1	TRBJ1-6	.	.	CASSQDVTVGVFPLHF	TGCGCCAGCAGCCAAGACGTCACGGTGGGGGTTTTCCCCCTCCACTTT
TRBV7-7	TRBJ2-3	TRBD2	.	CASSRGLAGARDTQYF	TGTGCTAGCAGCCGAGGTCTAGCGGGGGCCCGAGATACGCAGTATTTT
TRBV9	TRBJ1-6	.	.	CASSVESTANSPLHF	TGTGCCAGCAGCGTAGAGTCCACGGCTAATTCACCCCTCCACTTT
TRBV6-1	TRBJ1-5	.	many	CASSAYQPQHF	TGTGCCAGCAGTGCCTATCAGCCCCAGCATTTT
TRBV7-2	TRBJ2-2	TRBD2	many	CASTPGGSGTGELFF	TGTGCCAGCACCCCGGGGGGATCGGGCACCGGGGAGCTGTTTTTT
TRBV4-1	TRBJ2-1	TRBD2	.	CASSQEGRDDNEQFF	TGCGCCAGCAGCCAAGAAGGGAGGGACGACAATGAGCAGTTCTTC
TRBV5-4	TRBJ1-2	.	few	CASSLDGVRGYTF	TGTGCCAGCAGCTTGGACGGGGTGCGTGGCTACACCTTC
TRBV7-2	TRBJ1-1	TRBD1	few	CASSDYRGRNSGTEAFF	TGTGCCAGCAGCGATTACAGGGGGCGAAATTCCGGCACTGAAGCTTTCTTT
TRBV23-1	TRBJ2-5	.	.	CVCSQQLGQAETQYF	TGCGTCTGCAGTCAACAGCTGGGCCAAGCAGAGACCCAGTACTTC
TRBV12-3/TRBV12-4	TRBJ2-2	TRBD2	few	CASSPSGSPGELFF	TGTGCCAGCAGTCCTAGCGGGAGTCCCGGGGAGCTGTTTTTT